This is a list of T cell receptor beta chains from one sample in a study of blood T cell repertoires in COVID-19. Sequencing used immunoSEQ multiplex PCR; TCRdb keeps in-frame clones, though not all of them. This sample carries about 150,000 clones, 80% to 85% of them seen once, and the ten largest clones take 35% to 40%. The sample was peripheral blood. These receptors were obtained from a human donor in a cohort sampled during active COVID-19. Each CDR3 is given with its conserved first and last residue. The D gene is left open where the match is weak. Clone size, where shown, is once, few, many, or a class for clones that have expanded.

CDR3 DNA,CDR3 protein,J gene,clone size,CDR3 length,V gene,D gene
TGTGCCAGCAGCCACAGGGGCAAGGGTGGCTACACCTTC,CASSHRGKGGYTF,TRBJ1-2,.,13,TRBV7-2,TRBD1
TGTGCCAGCAGCTTAGCCTTTGGACTCCGGGGGGGCAATGAGCAGTTCTTC,CASSLAFGLRGGNEQFF,TRBJ2-1,.,17,TRBV11-2,TRBD2
TGTGCCAGCAGCTCCCGGACAGGGGGCCTTGGCTACACCTTC,CASSSRTGGLGYTF,TRBJ1-2,.,14,TRBV7-2,TRBD1
TGTGCCAGCAGCTTAATGCTAGTCACAGATACGCAGTATTTT,CASSLMLVTDTQYF,TRBJ2-3,.,14,TRBV7-2,.
TGTGCCACCAGCAGTGGTCAGGGTGAGGGCTACACCTTC,CATSSGQGEGYTF,TRBJ1-2,.,13,TRBV15,.
TGTGCCAGCAGCCAGGCGAGGGCAACTAATGAAAAACTGTTTTTT,CASSQARATNEKLFF,TRBJ1-4,.,15,TRBV3-1/TRBV3-2,.
TGTGCCTGGAGTGTGGCGGGGGGGTACGGGGAGCTGTTTTTT,CAWSVAGGYGELFF,TRBJ2-2,once,14,TRBV30,TRBD2
TGTGCCAGCAGGCCGCGGGGGGGCCCCTACAATGAGCAGTTCTTC,CASRPRGGPYNEQFF,TRBJ2-1,.,15,TRBV6-5,TRBD2
TGTGCCAGCATGCGGGGGAATGAAAAACTGTTTTTT,CASMRGNEKLFF,TRBJ1-4,.,12,TRBV28,.
TGTGCCAGCACTCCGGGATGGGGGCAGGGCAATGAGCAGTTCTTC,CASTPGWGQGNEQFF,TRBJ2-1,.,15,TRBV6-5,.
TGTGCCAGCAGCGCTGGGGGCGGAGCTAACTATGGCTACACCTTC,CASSAGGGANYGYTF,TRBJ1-2,.,15,TRBV7-2,.
TGTGCCAGCAGCCCAACTAGCGGGGGGATAGTTACGCAGTATTTT,CASSPTSGGIVTQYF,TRBJ2-3,many,15,TRBV3-1/TRBV3-2,TRBD2
TGTGCCAGCAGCTTAGTTTTGGGAGCAAACTATGGCTACACCTTC,CASSLVLGANYGYTF,TRBJ1-2,.,15,TRBV7-2,.
TGTGCCAGCTCACCATTAAGTCAGTACGAGCAGTACTTC,CASSPLSQYEQYF,TRBJ2-7,.,13,TRBV18,.
TGTGCCAGCAGCTTATGGGGACAGGGGTCTGGAGAGCAGTACTTC,CASSLWGQGSGEQYF,TRBJ2-7,.,15,TRBV11-3,TRBD1
TGTGCCAGCAGCGCCTCTCAGGCAGGCAATTCACCCCTCCACTTT,CASSASQAGNSPLHF,TRBJ1-6,few,15,TRBV9,.
TGCAGTGCTAGAGATGTGCACGGGCAGTACTTC,CSARDVHGQYF,TRBJ2-7,.,11,TRBV20-1,.
TGTGCCAGCAGCCTGTTACTAGCGGGGGGGCTCGATGAGCAGTTCTTC,CASSLLLAGGLDEQFF,TRBJ2-1,.,16,TRBV11-3,TRBD2
TGTGCCTGGAGTCCCCAAGCGGTACAAGAGACCCAGTACTTC,CAWSPQAVQETQYF,TRBJ2-5,.,14,TRBV30,.
TGTGCCAGCTCACCCCCCAACAGGGCCCTTTCCTACGAGCAGTACTTC,CASSPPNRALSYEQYF,TRBJ2-7,.,16,TRBV18,.
TGTGCCACCGGGAAACAGGGTACAGATACGCAGTATTTT,CATGKQGTDTQYF,TRBJ2-3,.,13,TRBV7-2,.
TGTGCCAGCAGCTCTTTGGACAGGTTCCACGAGCAGTACTTC,CASSSLDRFHEQYF,TRBJ2-7,.,14,TRBV7-8,TRBD1